Shown below are 14 T cell receptor beta chains from a single sample sequenced in a study of blood T cell repertoires in COVID-19. TCRdb keeps only in-frame clones here, not all; method: immunoSEQ multiplex PCR. This table holds around 18,000 clones, under 85% found once. The specimen sequenced was peripheral blood. These receptors all stem from a man between 70 and 80 years old with COVID-19, enrolled during active disease.

The chain uses TRBV27 and TRBJ2-1, with 10 bases identical to TRBD2. The CDR3 contains 18 residues. Germline CDR1 and CDR2: MNHEY and SMNVEV (reference sequence). The J segment lost 2 bases and the V segment lost 1 base, leaving 8 bases of the junction unmatched. The CDR3 DNA follows: TGTGCCAGCAGTTTATATAGCGGGAGGACCCCGACCTACAATGAGCAGTTCTTC. Its protein product is CASSLYSGRTPTYNEQFF.

The table lists this clone with a count of one. CDR3 bases: TGTGCCAGCAGCGACAGGGGGCCTTACGAGCAGTACTTC. Translating it yields CASSDRGPYEQYF. The genes are TRBV7-9 and TRBJ2-7; 10 bases match TRBD1. J gave up 4 bases and V 5 bases, and 2 bases lay outside the gene matches. The CDR3 covers 13 residues. Germline loops: CDR1 SEHNR, CDR2 FQNEAQ (reference sequence).

The chain employs TRBV24-1 and TRBJ2-1; D gene uncertain. The CDR3 contains 14 residues. Germline lookup yields CDR1 KGHDR and CDR2 SFDVKD. V lost 1 base, J lost 4 bases, and 7 bases lay in between. Written as DNA, the CDR3 is TGTGCCACCAGTGATTTTGGGCAATACAATGAGCAGTTCTTC. Amino acid sequence: CATSDFGQYNEQFF.

The J gene is TRBJ1-2, the V gene TRBV7-8; no reliable D call. This CDR3 spans 13 amino acids. Germline V CDR1 and CDR2: SGHVS, FQNEAQ. The V end was cut by 1 base, the J end by 10 bases, with 13 bases between. The CDR3 protein is CASSLGPLFAYTF. CDR3 bases: TGTGCCAGCAGCTTAGGGCCCCTGTTCGCCTACACCTTC.

The chain links TRBV28 to TRBJ2-5; 7 bases line up with TRBD1. The J segment lost 5 bases and the V segment lost 5 bases, leaving 8 bases of the junction unmatched. Germline-derived CDR1 and CDR2 are MDHEN and SYDVKM. CDR3 length equals 14 residues. In DNA, the CDR3 is TGTGCCAGCAGTCGGCAGGGGGTTGTGGAGACCCAGTACTTC. This encodes CASSRQGVVETQYF.

This rearrangement joins TRBV5-4 to TRBJ1-4; TRBD1 aligns across 9 bases. The V segment lost 4 bases and the J segment 8 bases; nucleotides outside the gene matches: 6. The CDR3 is 14 amino acids. Germline V gene sequence: CDR1 SGHNT, CDR2 YYREEE (reference sequence). CDR3 protein: CASSLQGAEEKLFF. The CDR3 nucleotides are TGTGCCAGCAGCCTACAGGGGGCCGAGGAAAAACTGTTTTTT.

The chain links TRBV5-1 to TRBJ2-3; D is ambiguous. The CDR3 consists of 14 residues. Germline V CDR1 and CDR2: SGHRS, YFSETQ. V was pared by 6 bases and J by 0 bases, with 11 bases between. CDR3 protein: CASTQAASTDTQYF. CDR3 sequence (DNA): TGCGCCAGCACTCAGGCAGCCAGCACAGATACGCAGTATTTT.

The chain joins TRBV25-1 to TRBJ1-1; D is unresolved. The CDR3 covers 14 residues. Trimming pared 3 bases from V and 1 base from J, leaving 9 bases between. Germline loops: CDR1 MGHDK, CDR2 SYGVNS. CDR3 coding DNA: TGTGCCAGCAGTGAGGACTTTCGGAACACTGAAGCTTTCTTT. It translates to CASSEDFRNTEAFF.

This clone was counted a few times. The CDR3 DNA reads TGTGCCAGCAGCCCGGGACAGGGTGTAGAAAAACTGTTTTTT. It yields the protein CASSPGQGVEKLFF. V gene TRBV3-1 (or the pseudogene TRBV3-2) combines with J gene TRBJ1-4; TRBD1 matches at 9 bases. The germline CDR1 and CDR2 sequences are LGHDT and YNNKEL (reference sequence). The V and J ends lost 4 bases and 8 bases, in that order; junction bases with no gene match: 5. CDR3 length: 14 residues.

The V gene is TRBV18, the J gene TRBJ1-1, with D tentatively TRBD1 (5 bases). The V gene lost 3 bases and the J gene lost 1 base, with 12 bases spanning the gap. This CDR3 region has 15 residues. Per the germline V gene, CDR1 is KGHSH and CDR2 is LQKENI. CDR3 nucleotides: TGTGCCAGCTCACCGTTCGGACATCAGAACACTGAAGCTTTCTTT. This translates into CASSPFGHQNTEAFF.

This chain links TRBV9 with TRBJ1-5, with 7 bases matching TRBD1. V shed 4 bases, J shed 6 bases, and the junction held 4 bases outside the gene matches. This CDR3 is 13 amino acids long. CDR1 SGDLS and CDR2 YYNGEE come from the germline V gene. CDR3 nucleotide sequence: TGTGCCAGCAGCTTACGACAGGGTCAGCCCCAGCATTTT. Translation: CASSLRQGQPQHF.

V usage is TRBV7-9 and J usage is TRBJ2-1; D is unclear. Trimming pared 5 bases from V and 9 bases from J, leaving 8 bases between. The CDR3 runs 11 residues. Germline V gives CDR1 SEHNR, CDR2 FQNEAQ (reference sequence). The CDR3 loop reads CASSPTSEQFF. The CDR3 DNA is TGTGCCAGCAGCCCCACATCTGAGCAGTTCTTC.

The V and J genes are TRBV13 and TRBJ2-3; D is possibly TRBD1 (6 bases). The CDR3 is 13 amino acids. Germline CDR1 is PRHDT and CDR2 is FYEKMQ (reference sequence). The V end lost 4 bases, the J end lost 8 bases, and 13 bases lay between the germline ends. CDR3 in DNA: TGTGCCAGCAGCTGGGCCGTAGGGGGTACGCAGTATTTT. Its protein is CASSWAVGGTQYF. The full variable domain, its missing parts supplied by reference TRBV13 and TRBJ2-3, is AAGVIQSPRHLIKEKRETATLKCYPIPRHDTVYWYQQGPGQDPQFLISFYEKMQSDKGSIPDRFSAQQFSDYHSELNMSSLELGDSALYFCASSWAVGGTQYFGPGTRLTVL.

The J gene is TRBJ2-7, the V gene TRBV7-8; a weak D match, TRBD1 (6 bases). V dropped 3 bases and J dropped 1 base, with 16 bases sitting between them. The germline V gene encodes CDR1 SGHVS and CDR2 FQNEAQ. The CDR3 has 16 residues. The CDR3 DNA follows: TGTGCCAGCAGCTTTGTCGGACAGACCCTTTCCTACGAGCAGTACTTC. Protein product: CASSFVGQTLSYEQYF.